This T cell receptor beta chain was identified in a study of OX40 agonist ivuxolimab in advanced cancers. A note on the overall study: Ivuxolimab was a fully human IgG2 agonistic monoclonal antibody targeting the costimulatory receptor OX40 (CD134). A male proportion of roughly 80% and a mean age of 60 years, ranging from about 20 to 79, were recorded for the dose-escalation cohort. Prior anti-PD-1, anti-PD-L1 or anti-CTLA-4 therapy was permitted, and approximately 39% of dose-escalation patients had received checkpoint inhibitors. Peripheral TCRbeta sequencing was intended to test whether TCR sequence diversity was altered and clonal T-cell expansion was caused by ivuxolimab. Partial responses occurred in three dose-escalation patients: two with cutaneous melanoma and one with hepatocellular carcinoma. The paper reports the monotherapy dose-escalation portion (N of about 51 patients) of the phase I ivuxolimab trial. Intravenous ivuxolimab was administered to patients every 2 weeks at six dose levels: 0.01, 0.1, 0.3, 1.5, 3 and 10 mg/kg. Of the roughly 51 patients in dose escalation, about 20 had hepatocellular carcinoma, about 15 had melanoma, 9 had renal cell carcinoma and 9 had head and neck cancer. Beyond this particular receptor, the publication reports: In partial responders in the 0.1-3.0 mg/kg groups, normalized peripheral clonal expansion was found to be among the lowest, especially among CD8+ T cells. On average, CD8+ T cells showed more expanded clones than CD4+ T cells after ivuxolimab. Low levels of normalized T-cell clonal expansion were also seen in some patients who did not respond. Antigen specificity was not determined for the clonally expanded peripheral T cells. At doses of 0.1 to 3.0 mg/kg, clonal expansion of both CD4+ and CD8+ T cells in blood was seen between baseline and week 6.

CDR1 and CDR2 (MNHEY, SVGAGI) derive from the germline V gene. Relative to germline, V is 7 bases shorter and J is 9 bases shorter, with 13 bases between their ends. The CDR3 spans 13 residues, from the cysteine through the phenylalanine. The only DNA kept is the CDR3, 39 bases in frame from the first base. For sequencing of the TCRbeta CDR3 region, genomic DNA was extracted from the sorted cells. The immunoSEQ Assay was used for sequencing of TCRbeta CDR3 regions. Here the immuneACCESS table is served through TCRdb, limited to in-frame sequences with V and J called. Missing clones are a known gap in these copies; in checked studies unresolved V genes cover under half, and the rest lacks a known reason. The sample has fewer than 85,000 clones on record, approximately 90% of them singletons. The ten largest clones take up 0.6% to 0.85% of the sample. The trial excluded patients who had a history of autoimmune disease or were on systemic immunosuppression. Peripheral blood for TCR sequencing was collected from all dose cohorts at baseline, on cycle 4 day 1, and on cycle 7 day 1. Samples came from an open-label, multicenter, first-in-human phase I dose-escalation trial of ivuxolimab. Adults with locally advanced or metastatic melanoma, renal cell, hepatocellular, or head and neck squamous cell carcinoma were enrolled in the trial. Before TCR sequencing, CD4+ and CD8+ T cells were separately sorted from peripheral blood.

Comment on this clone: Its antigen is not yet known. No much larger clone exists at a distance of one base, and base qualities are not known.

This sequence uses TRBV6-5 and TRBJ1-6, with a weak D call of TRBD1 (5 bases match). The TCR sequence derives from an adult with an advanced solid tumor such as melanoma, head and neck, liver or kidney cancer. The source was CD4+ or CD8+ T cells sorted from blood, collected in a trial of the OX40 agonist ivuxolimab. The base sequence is TGTGCCAGCATCAGGGTTATGGGTTCACCCCTCCACTTT. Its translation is CASIRVMGSPLHF.